The next 6 T cell receptor beta chains were all read from a single sample in a study of beta chain features in type 1 diabetes. Every isolated RNA sample was fully reverse transcribed, so sequencing captured expressed TCRB transcripts. Profiling relied on immunoSEQ multiplex PCR, and the TCRdb table lists in-frame clones only, not all of them. The sample contains 850,000 to 900,000 clones, roughly 15% of which appear only once. Sequenced material: naive CD4+ T cells from blood. The receptor set was obtained from a woman between 18 and 29 years old in good health.

The genes are TRBV6-5 and TRBJ2-7; D uncertain. V lost 0 bases and J 1 base, leaving 10 bases between the germline ends. CDR3 size: 15 residues. CDR1 is MNHEY and CDR2 is SVGAGI in the germline V gene. In DNA form, the CDR3 reads TGTGCCAGCAGTTACTCGCGCCTAGGGTCCTACGAGCAGTACTTC. It codes for CASSYSRLGSYEQYF.

This chain links TRBV15 with TRBJ2-3; D is perhaps TRBD2 (5 bases). Per germline, CDR1 LNHNV and CDR2 YYDKDF (reference sequence). V dropped 5 bases and J dropped 9 bases, with 15 bases sitting between them. The CDR3 contains 13 residues. The CDR3 DNA follows: TGTGCCACCAGCGTCCGGGGTCCAGGCACGCAGTATTTT. Translated, it gives CATSVRGPGTQYF. Full variable domain (rest looked up from reference TRBV15 and TRBJ2-3): DAMVIQNPRYQVTQFGKPVTLSCSQTLNHNVMYWYQQKSSQAPKLLFHYYDKDFNNEADTPDNFQSRRPNTSFCFLDIRSPGLGDTAMYLCATSVRGPGTQYFGPGTRLTVL.

This clone has only a few counts. This chain uses TRBV2 with TRBJ2-7, with TRBD2 matching 7 bases. With V trimmed by 4 bases and J by 0 bases, 6 bases remained unmatched. The CDR3 runs to 15 residues. Germline V CDR1 and CDR2: SNHLY, FYNNEI. The CDR3 loop is CASSGPGGLSYEQYF. CDR3 bases: TGTGCCAGCAGTGGGCCGGGGGGACTCTCCTACGAGCAGTACTTC. Looking up the rest from reference TRBV2 and TRBJ2-7 gives the full variable domain: EPEVTQTPSHQVTQMGQEVILRCVPISNHLYFYWYRQILGQKVEFLVSFYNNEISEKSEIFDDQFSVERPDGSNFTLKIRSTKLEDSAMYFCASSGPGGLSYEQYFGPGTRLTVT.

This chain links TRBV28 with TRBJ1-5; weak D call: TRBD1 (6 bases). Germline V gives CDR1 MDHEN, CDR2 SYDVKM. There are 14 residues in the CDR3. Trimming took off 5 bases at V and 3 bases at J, with 11 bases between the two ends. CDR3 sequence: CASSVRTVNQPQHF. The DNA for the CDR3 is TGTGCCAGCAGTGTGCGGACAGTCAATCAGCCCCAGCATTTT.

The J gene is TRBJ2-2, the V gene TRBV10-3; 10 bases fit TRBD1. This CDR3 is built from 13 residues. V was pared by 6 bases and J by 10 bases, with 5 bases of the junction left unmatched. CDR1 is ENHRY and CDR2 is SYGVKD in the germline V gene. CDR3 sequence: CAIRGTGVEELFF. CDR3 nucleotides: TGTGCCATCAGAGGGACAGGGGTCGAGGAGCTGTTTTTT.

The chain couples TRBV4-2 to TRBJ2-4; no clear D gene. V lost 1 base and J 7 bases, leaving 17 bases between the germline ends. Germline CDR1 reads LGHNA; CDR2 reads YNFKEQ. The CDR3 is made up of 16 amino acids. For the CDR3, the DNA is TGTGCCAGCAGCCAAGTGCTGTATTCTGGGCTCAACATTCAGTACTTC. This codes for CASSQVLYSGLNIQYF.